This T cell receptor (beta chain) was recovered during a study of cytomegalovirus exposure and HLA in healthy donors. Findings and caveats of the study: Presence/absence analyses treated sequencing depth as roughly uniform across donors. Highly shared variants forming one cluster were likely a sequencing artifact. Prediction of most subjects' HLA-A and HLA-B alleles by TCR beta sequences was reportedly accurate.

Worth noting for this clone: Its antigen is not identified.

CDR1 and CDR2 from the germline V gene are SGHNT and YYREEE (reference sequence). This CDR3 comprises 15 residues. V was trimmed by 4 bases and J by 2 bases, leaving 15 bases between them. This PCR relied on a set of 60 Vbeta primers and 13 Jbeta primers. Clones were read by immunoSEQ multiplex PCR, and TCRdb kept only the in-frame ones, dropping some. This table lists about 130,000 clones. The source material was PBMCs. The clonotype originates from a man between 35 and 55 years old in good health and CMV-seronegative. This chain uses TRBV5-4 with TRBJ2-5; D is perhaps TRBD1 (6 bases). CDR3 residues: CASSHPIDRQETQYF. Here the CDR3 DNA reads TGTGCCAGCAGCCATCCAATAGACAGGCAAGAGACCCAGTACTTC.